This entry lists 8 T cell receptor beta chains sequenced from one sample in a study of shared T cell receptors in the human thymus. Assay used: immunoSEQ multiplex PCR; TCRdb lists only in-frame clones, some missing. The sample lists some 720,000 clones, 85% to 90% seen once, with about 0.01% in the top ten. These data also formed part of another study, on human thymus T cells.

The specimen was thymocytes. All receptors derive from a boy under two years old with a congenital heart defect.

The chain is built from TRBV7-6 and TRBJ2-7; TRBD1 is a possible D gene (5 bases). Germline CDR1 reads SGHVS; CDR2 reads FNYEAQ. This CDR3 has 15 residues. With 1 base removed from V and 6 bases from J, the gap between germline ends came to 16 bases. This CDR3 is CASSLVVGRVPEQYF. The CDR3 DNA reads TGTGCCAGCAGCTTAGTGGTGGGCAGGGTCCCCGAGCAGTACTTC. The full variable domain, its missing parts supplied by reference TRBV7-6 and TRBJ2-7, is GAGVSQSPRYKVTKRGQDVALRCDPISGHVSLYWYRQALGQGPEFLTYFNYEAQQDKSGLPNDRFSAERPEGSISTLTIQRTEQRDSAMYRCASSLVVGRVPEQYFGPGTRLTVT.

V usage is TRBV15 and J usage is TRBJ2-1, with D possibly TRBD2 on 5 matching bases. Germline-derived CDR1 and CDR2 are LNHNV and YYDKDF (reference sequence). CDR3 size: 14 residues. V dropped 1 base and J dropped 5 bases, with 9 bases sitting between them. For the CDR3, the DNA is TGTGCCACCAGCAGAGGAGGGTCTCACAATGAGCAGTTCTTC. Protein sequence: CATSRGGSHNEQFF.

This CDR3 reads CASSGGQTEAFF. CDR3 sequence (DNA): TGTGCCAGCAGCGGGGGTCAAACTGAAGCTTTCTTT. V and J are TRBV6-5 and TRBJ1-1, with a tentative D call TRBD1 (5 bases). CDR1 is MNHEY and CDR2 is SVGAGI in the germline V gene. V lost 6 bases and J lost 5, with 10 bases in between. The CDR3 covers 12 residues.

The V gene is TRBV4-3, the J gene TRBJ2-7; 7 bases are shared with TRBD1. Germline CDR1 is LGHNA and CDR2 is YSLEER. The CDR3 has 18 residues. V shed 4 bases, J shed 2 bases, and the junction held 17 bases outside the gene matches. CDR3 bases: TGCGCCAGCAGCCCTCGACAGGGTCTCACAGAGGGGCCCTACGAGCAGTACTTC. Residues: CASSPRQGLTEGPYEQYF.

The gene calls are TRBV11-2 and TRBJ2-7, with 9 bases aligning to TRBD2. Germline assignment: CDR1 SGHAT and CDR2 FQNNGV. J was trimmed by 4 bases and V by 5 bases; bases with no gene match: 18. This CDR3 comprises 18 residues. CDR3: CASSPRIAGEGKVYEQYF. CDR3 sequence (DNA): TGTGCCAGCAGCCCCCGGATAGCGGGAGAGGGAAAAGTGTACGAGCAGTACTTC. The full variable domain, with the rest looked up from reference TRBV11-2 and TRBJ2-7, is EAGVAQSPRYKIIEKRQSVAFWCNPISGHATLYWYQQILGQGPKLLIQFQNNGVVDDSQLPKDRFSAERLKGVDSTLKIQPAKLEDSAVYLCASSPRIAGEGKVYEQYFGPGTRLTVT.

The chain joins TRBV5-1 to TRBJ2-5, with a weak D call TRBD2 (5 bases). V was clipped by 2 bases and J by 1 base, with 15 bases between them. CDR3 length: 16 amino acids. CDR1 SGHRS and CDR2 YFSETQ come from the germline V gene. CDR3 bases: TGCGCCAGCAGCTTCATGGCGGGCCCTCCCCAAGAGACCCAGTACTTC. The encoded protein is CASSFMAGPPQETQYF.

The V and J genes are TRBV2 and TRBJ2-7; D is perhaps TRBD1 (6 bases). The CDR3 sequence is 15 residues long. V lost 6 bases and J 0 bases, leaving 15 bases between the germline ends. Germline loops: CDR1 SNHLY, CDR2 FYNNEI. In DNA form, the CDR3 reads TGTGCCAGCAGCCTGATAGACAGGAGCTCCTACGAGCAGTACTTC. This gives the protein CASSLIDRSSYEQYF.

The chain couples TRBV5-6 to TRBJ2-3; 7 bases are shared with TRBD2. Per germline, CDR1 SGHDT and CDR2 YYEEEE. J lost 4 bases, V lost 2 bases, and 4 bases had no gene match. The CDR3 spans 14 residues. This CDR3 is CASSFLREPDTQYF. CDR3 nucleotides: TGTGCCAGCAGCTTTCTGCGGGAGCCAGATACGCAGTATTTT.